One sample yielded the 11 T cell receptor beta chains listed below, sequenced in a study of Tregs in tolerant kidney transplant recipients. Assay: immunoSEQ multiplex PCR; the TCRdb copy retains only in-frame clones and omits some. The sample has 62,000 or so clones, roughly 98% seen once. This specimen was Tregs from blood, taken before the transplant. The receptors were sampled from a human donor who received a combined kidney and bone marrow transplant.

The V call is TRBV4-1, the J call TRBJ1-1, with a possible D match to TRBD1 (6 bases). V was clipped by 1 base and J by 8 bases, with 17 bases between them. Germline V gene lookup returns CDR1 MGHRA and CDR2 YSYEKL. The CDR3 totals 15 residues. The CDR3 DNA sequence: TGCGCCAGCAGCCAAGCTCGGACAGCCGTGACGGAAGCTTTCTTT. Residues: CASSQARTAVTEAFF.

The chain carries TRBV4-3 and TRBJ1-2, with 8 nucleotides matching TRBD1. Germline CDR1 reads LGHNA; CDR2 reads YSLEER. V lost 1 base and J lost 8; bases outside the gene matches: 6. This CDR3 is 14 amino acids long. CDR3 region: CASSQVRTGYGYTF. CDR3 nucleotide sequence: TGCGCCAGCAGCCAAGTCCGGACAGGGTACGGCTACACCTTC.

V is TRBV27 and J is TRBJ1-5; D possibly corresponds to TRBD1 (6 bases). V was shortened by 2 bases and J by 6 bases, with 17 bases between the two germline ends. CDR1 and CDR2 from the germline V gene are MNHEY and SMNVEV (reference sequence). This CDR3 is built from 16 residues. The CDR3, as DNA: TGTGCCAGCAGTTTACCCTCCAGGGGACGGAGTCAGCCCCAGCATTTT. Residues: CASSLPSRGRSQPQHF.

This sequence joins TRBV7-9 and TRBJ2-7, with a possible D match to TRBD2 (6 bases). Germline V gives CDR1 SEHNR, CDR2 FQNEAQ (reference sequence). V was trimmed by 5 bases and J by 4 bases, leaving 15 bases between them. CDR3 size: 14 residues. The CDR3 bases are TGTGCCAGCAGCCACGCGACTAGGTGGTACGAGCAGTACTTC. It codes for CASSHATRWYEQYF.

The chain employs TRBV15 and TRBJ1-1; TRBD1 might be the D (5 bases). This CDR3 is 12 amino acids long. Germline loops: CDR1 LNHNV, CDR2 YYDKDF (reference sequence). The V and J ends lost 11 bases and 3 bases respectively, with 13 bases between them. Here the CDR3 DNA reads TGTGCCTCCCAGGGCCCATACACTGAAGCTTTCTTT. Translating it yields CASQGPYTEAFF.

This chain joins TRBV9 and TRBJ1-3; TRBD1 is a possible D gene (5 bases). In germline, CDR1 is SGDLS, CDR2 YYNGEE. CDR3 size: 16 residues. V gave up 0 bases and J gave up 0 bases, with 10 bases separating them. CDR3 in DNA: TGTGCCAGCAGCGTAGGGGGCACCCTCTCTGGAAACACCATATATTTT. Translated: CASSVGGTLSGNTIYF.

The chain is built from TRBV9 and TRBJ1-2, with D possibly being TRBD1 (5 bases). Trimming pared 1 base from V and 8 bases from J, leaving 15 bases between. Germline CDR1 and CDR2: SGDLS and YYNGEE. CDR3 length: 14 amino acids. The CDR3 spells CASSVFDRAGGYTF. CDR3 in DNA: TGTGCCAGCAGCGTATTCGACAGAGCGGGAGGCTACACCTTC.

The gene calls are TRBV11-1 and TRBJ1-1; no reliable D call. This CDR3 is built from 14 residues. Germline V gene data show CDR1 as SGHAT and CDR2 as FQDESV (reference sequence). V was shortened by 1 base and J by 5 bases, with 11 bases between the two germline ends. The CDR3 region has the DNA TGTGCCAGCAGCTTAGTACCAGGTGGGACTGAAGCTTTCTTT. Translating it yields CASSLVPGGTEAFF.

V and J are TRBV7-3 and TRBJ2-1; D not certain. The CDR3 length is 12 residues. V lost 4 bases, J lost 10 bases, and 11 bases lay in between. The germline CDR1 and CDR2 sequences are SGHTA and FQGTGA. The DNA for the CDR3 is TGTGCCAGCAGCTCCTACATCGGGGAGCAGTTCTTC. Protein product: CASSSYIGEQFF. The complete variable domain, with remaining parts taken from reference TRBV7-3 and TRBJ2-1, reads GAGVSQTPSNKVTEKGKYVELRCDPISGHTALYWYRQSLGQGPEFLIYFQGTGAADDSGLPNDRFFAVRPEGSVSTLKIQRTERGDSAVYLCASSSYIGEQFFGPGTRLTVL.

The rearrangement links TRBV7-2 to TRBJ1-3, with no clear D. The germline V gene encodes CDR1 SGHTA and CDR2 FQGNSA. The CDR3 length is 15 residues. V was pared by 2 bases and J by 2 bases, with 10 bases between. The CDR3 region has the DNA TGTGCCAGCAGCTTACAGGTCGGGGCTGGAAACACCATATATTTT. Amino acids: CASSLQVGAGNTIYF.

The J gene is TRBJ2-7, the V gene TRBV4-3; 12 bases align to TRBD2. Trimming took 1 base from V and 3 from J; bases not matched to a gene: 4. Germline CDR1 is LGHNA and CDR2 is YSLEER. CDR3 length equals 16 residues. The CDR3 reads CASSQVPGLAGYEQYF. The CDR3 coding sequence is TGCGCCAGCAGCCAAGTCCCGGGACTAGCGGGCTACGAGCAGTACTTC.